This T cell receptor (beta chain) was captured by sequencing in a study of control samples from healthy donors and cancer patients. Data came from immunoSEQ multiplex PCR; TCRdb stores just in-frame clones and leaves some out. The sample includes around 120,000 clones, about 91% seen only once; the top ten take roughly 3.4%. V lost 6 bases and J lost 0, with 11 bases in between. This CDR3 is 14 amino acids long. Germline CDR1 ENHRY, CDR2 SYGVKD. This clone showed up just a few times. The TCR was taken from a middle-aged man in good health. This chain joins TRBV10-3 and TRBJ1-1; a weak D match, TRBD1 (5 bases). The sequenced sample consisted of blood. The CDR3 sequence: CAIRGEAMNTEAFF. The CDR3 region has the DNA TGTGCCATCAGGGGGGAGGCCATGAACACTGAAGCTTTCTTT.